This T cell receptor beta chain was sequenced in a study of cytotoxic CD8 clonotypes in ibrutinib-treated CLL. As for the study in general: The patient breakdown showed more than nine relapsed/refractory and around 16 treatment-naive cases, with fewer than 18 IGHV unmutated. Partial responses totalled approximately 24 and complete responses 2; after median approximately 74 months, roughly 14 remained remitted and roughly twelve progressed. Study-level findings and limits: Public clonotypes, found uncommonly, either contracted or stayed stable on treatment.

Sequencing used immunoSEQ multiplex PCR; TCRdb keeps in-frame clones, though not all of them. The sample holds some 200,000 clones; approximately 79% are singletons and the top ten take about an eighth. Details on this clone: Its antigen is unknown.

This clonotype was sampled from a human donor with chronic lymphocytic leukemia. The material sequenced was PBMCs, taken after 12 months of ibrutinib treatment.

This CDR3 is CAWSFLGQTNEKLFF. CDR3 nucleotide sequence: TGTGCCTGGAGCTTTTTGGGACAGACGAATGAAAAACTGTTTTTT. The V gene is TRBV30, the J gene TRBJ1-4; 7 bases match TRBD1. Trimming took 3 bases from V and 5 from J; bases not matched to a gene: 9. Germline V gene data show CDR1 as GTSNPN and CDR2 as SVGIG (reference sequence). The CDR3 is 15 residues long.